The next 17 T cell receptor beta chains were all read from a single sample in a study of memory CD4+ T cells and cytomegalovirus serostatus. Single viable CD3+CD4+CD8-CD45RO+ cells were sorted as the memory CD4+ T cells. Measured with immunoSEQ multiplex PCR; TCRdb has only the in-frame clones, and not every one. The sample shows around 45,000 clones, just over 75% of them seen only once. Sequenced material: memory CD4+ T cells from blood. The receptors shown here come from an adult in good health and CMV-seronegative.

The V and J genes are TRBV9 and TRBJ2-7; tentative D call: TRBD1 (6 bases). The CDR3 length is 14 residues. V lost 0 bases to trimming and J lost 9 bases, with 16 bases between them. Germline assignment: CDR1 SGDLS and CDR2 YYNGEE. The CDR3 DNA is TGTGCCAGCAGCGTAGTATCTAAAGGGGGAAGGCAGTACTTC. It is translated as CASSVVSKGGRQYF.

The chain links TRBV25-1 to TRBJ2-6; D is possibly TRBD2 (6 bases). The germline gives CDR1 MGHDK, CDR2 SYGVNS. The CDR3 runs to 16 residues. Trimming shortened V by 4 bases and J by 2 bases, and 12 bases separated the two germline ends. The CDR3 loop is CASSVGGVPGANVLTF. Here the CDR3 DNA reads TGTGCCAGCAGTGTGGGGGGTGTGCCTGGGGCCAACGTCCTGACTTTC.

The rearrangement uses TRBV16 and TRBJ1-2, with D perhaps matching TRBD1 (5 bases). The CDR3 runs 16 residues. Trimming took 2 bases from V and 8 from J, leaving 21 bases between them. Germline V lookup: CDR1 KGHSY, CDR2 FQNENV. The chain's CDR3 is CASSQPGGSGVYGYTF. The CDR3 nucleotides read TGTGCCAGCAGCCAACCCGGGGGGAGCGGTGTGTACGGCTACACCTTC.

V and J are TRBV4-2 and TRBJ1-6, with 9 bases that match TRBD1. Germline V CDR1 and CDR2: LGHNA, YNFKEQ. The CDR3 length is 15 residues. The V segment lost 0 bases and the J segment 10 bases; nucleotides outside the gene matches: 4. The CDR3 coding sequence is TGTGCCAGCAGCCAAGAACAGGGGGCTCAGTCACCCCTCCACTTT. As protein: CASSQEQGAQSPLHF.

This clone was observed a single time. The J gene is TRBJ1-3, the V gene TRBV10-3, with 8 bases identical to TRBD1. Germline assignment: CDR1 ENHRY and CDR2 SYGVKD. The CDR3 loop spans 15 amino acids. With V trimmed by 3 bases and J by 1 base, 2 bases remained unmatched. CDR3 nucleotide sequence: TGTGCCATCAGTGAAAGGACAGGGTCTGGAAACACCATATATTTT. This sequence encodes CAISERTGSGNTIYF.

This chain uses TRBV27 with TRBJ1-1, with no clear D. Germline V gives CDR1 MNHEY, CDR2 SMNVEV (reference sequence). The CDR3 length is 14 residues. V was clipped by 2 bases and J by 3 bases, with 10 bases between them. CDR3 protein: CASSLTWEDTEAFF. In DNA, the CDR3 is TGTGCCAGCAGTTTAACCTGGGAGGACACTGAAGCTTTCTTT.

This rearrangement joins TRBV10-3 to TRBJ1-5, with D unclear. V was shortened by 3 bases and J by 4 bases, with 10 bases between the two germline ends. The CDR3 has 14 amino acids. CDR1 and CDR2 from the germline V gene are ENHRY and SYGVKD. CDR3: CAISESSGNQPQHF. The CDR3 nucleotides are TGTGCCATCAGTGAATCGAGCGGGAATCAGCCCCAGCATTTT.

This clone rates as medium-sized. J is TRBJ2-7 and V is TRBV4-2, with D tentatively TRBD1 (5 bases). The CDR3 has 17 amino acids. With 0 bases removed from V and 8 bases from J, the gap between germline ends came to 23 bases. Germline CDR1 is LGHNA and CDR2 is YNFKEQ. The CDR3 DNA is TGTGCCAGCAGCCAAGATGTGTGGGGCGTAGTGGGCGAGCAGCAGTACTTC. Protein product: CASSQDVWGVVGEQQYF.

V usage is TRBV9 and J usage is TRBJ1-1; D not certain. Trimming left V 0 bases short and J 3 bases short, with 6 bases between. Germline assignment: CDR1 SGDLS and CDR2 YYNGEE. The CDR3 runs to 13 residues. CDR3 DNA: TGTGCCAGCAGCGTAGGTGGTTACACTGAAGCTTTCTTT. It specifies CASSVGGYTEAFF.

The DNA for the CDR3 is TGTGCCAGCAGTTACCAGTCAAGCTCTGGAAACACCATATATTTT. Translation: CASSYQSSSGNTIYF. The gene calls are TRBV6-9 and TRBJ1-3; D unresolved. V gave up 3 bases and J gave up 0 bases, with 9 bases separating them. The CDR3 consists of 15 residues. CDR1 is MNHGY, CDR2 SVAAGI, per germline.

This clone is categorized as medium-sized. This rearrangement joins TRBV2 to TRBJ1-2, with D unclear. With 2 bases removed from V and 4 bases from J, the gap between germline ends came to 17 bases. Per the germline V gene, CDR1 is SNHLY and CDR2 is FYNNEI. The CDR3 runs to 16 residues. The CDR3 reads CASSELGRQSSYGYTF. Here the CDR3 DNA reads TGTGCCAGCAGTGAACTCGGGCGGCAGTCCTCCTATGGCTACACCTTC.

J is TRBJ2-5 and V is TRBV5-1; D tentatively fits TRBD1 or TRBD2 (5 bases each). V was shortened by 4 bases and J by 4 bases, with 14 bases between the two germline ends. The CDR3 extends over 14 amino acids. Germline lookup yields CDR1 SGHRS and CDR2 YFSETQ. CDR3 DNA sequence: TGCGCCAGCAGCCCGGGACCTGCAGGAGAGACCCAGTACTTC. Its translation: CASSPGPAGETQYF.

J is TRBJ1-1 and V is TRBV5-1; D is perhaps TRBD1 (6 bases). The CDR3 covers 13 residues. Germline CDR1 and CDR2: SGHRS and YFSETQ. The V end lost 5 bases, the J end lost 6 bases, and 14 bases lay between the germline ends. The CDR3 nucleotides are TGCGCCAGCAGACAGGGCTCGACTTCTGAAGCTTTCTTT. Amino acid sequence: CASRQGSTSEAFF.

The V and J genes are TRBV7-9 and TRBJ2-7; tentative D call: TRBD1 (6 bases). Germline V gene sequence: CDR1 SEHNR, CDR2 FQNEAQ (reference sequence). This CDR3 has 13 residues. Between the trimmed V and J ends, which lost 5 bases and 4 bases, there was a span of 12 bases. The CDR3 spells CASSLDSYYEQYF. The CDR3 nucleotides are TGTGCCAGCAGCCTGGACAGTTATTACGAGCAGTACTTC.

The CDR3 reads CAISESGRGLDSPLHF. DNA for the CDR3: TGTGCCATCAGTGAGTCAGGGAGGGGGTTGGATTCACCCCTCCACTTT. J is TRBJ1-6 and V is TRBV10-3; weak D call: TRBD1 (6 bases). From germline, CDR1 is ENHRY and CDR2 SYGVKD. Deletions cut 0 bases from V and 8 bases from J, with 14 bases between. This CDR3 comprises 16 residues.

In its sample, this clone was seen once. The chain links TRBV7-3 to TRBJ2-1; a weak D match, TRBD1 (6 bases). The germline CDR1 and CDR2 sequences are SGHTA and FQGTGA. V was shortened by 3 bases and J by 5 bases, with 14 bases between the two germline ends. The CDR3 consists of 15 residues. The CDR3 protein is CASSLDSLGHNEQFF. The CDR3 nucleotides are TGTGCCAGCAGCTTGGACAGTCTAGGTCACAATGAGCAGTTCTTC.

CDR3 coding DNA: TGTGCCAGCAGTGCTTTGAGCTCCTATAATTCACCCCTCCACTTT. The encoded protein is CASSALSSYNSPLHF. This chain joins TRBV6-1 and TRBJ1-6, with D unresolved. This CDR3 is 15 amino acids long. V was cut by 4 bases and J by 0 bases, with 7 bases left in between. Germline V gene lookup returns CDR1 MNHNS and CDR2 SASEGT.